These 13 T cell receptor beta chains share one sample of origin, sequenced in a study of shared clonotypes between healthy human individuals. Generated by immunoSEQ multiplex PCR, the TCRdb table keeps only in-frame clones and is missing some. The table records around 940,000 clones, approximately 80% of them present only once. Sequences were obtained from memory CD4+ T cells sorted from blood. The sample's subset: CD45RA-negative fraction. The receptors were gathered from a man between 18 and 35 years old in good health.

The V call is TRBV7-2, the J call TRBJ2-5; TRBD2 matches at 12 bases. Unmatched junction bases numbered 7, after V lost 1 base and J lost 4 bases. Looked up from germline, CDR1 is SGHTA and CDR2 is FQGNSA. CDR3 length: 17 residues. CDR3 DNA sequence: TGTGCCAGCAGCTTAGAACTAGCGGGAGGTGGCGGAGAGACCCAGTACTTC. Translation: CASSLELAGGGGETQYF.

V and J are TRBV7-9 and TRBJ2-5, with 9 bases lining up with TRBD2. CDR1 is SEHNR, CDR2 FQNEAQ, per germline (reference sequence). V lost 10 bases, J lost 7 bases, and 13 bases stayed unmatched. The CDR3 has 14 amino acids. CDR3 nucleotides: TGTGCCATCCCCGTAGCGGGAGATTCTGGGACCCAGTACTTC. It translates to CAIPVAGDSGTQYF. Full variable domain (outside the CDR3, taken from reference TRBV7-9 and TRBJ2-5): DTGVSQNPRHKITKRGQNVTFRCDPISEHNRLYWYRQTLGQGPEFLTYFQNEAQLEKSRLLSDRFSAERPKGSFSTLEIQRTEQGDSAMYLCAIPVAGDSGTQYFGPGTRLLVL.

This clone has just one count. The chain uses TRBV5-1 and TRBJ2-1, with 7 bases lining up with TRBD2. CDR3 length: 12 residues. J was trimmed by 12 bases and V by 7 bases; bases with no gene match: 10. Germline-derived CDR1 and CDR2 are SGHRS and YFSETQ. CDR3 nucleotide sequence: TGCGCCAGCGGAGAAGCGGGGCTGGCGCAGTTCTTC. Translating gives CASGEAGLAQFF. Complete variable domain (other parts from reference TRBV5-1 and TRBJ2-1): KAGVTQTPRYLIKTRGQQVTLSCSPISGHRSVSWYQQTPGQGLQFLFEYFSETQRNKGNFPGRFSGRQFSNSRSEMNVSTLELGDSALYLCASGEAGLAQFFGPGTRLTVL.

The V and J genes are TRBV7-9 and TRBJ2-5; perhaps TRBD2 as D (6 bases). V dropped 3 bases and J dropped 1 base, with 15 bases sitting between them. CDR3 size: 16 residues. Germline V gene lookup returns CDR1 SEHNR and CDR2 FQNEAQ (reference sequence). CDR3 coding DNA: TGTGCCAGCAGCTTTCCACGTATCGGGGGCCAAGAGACCCAGTACTTC. The encoded protein is CASSFPRIGGQETQYF.

The gene calls are TRBV2 and TRBJ1-3; D possibly corresponds to TRBD1 (5 bases). The CDR3 sequence is 13 residues long. Germline loops: CDR1 SNHLY, CDR2 FYNNEI. With 2 bases removed from V and 10 bases from J, the gap between germline ends came to 12 bases. The CDR3 coding sequence is TGTGCCAGCAGTGAACAGGCTGGGGGGACCATATATTTT. Translation: CASSEQAGGTIYF.

This chain connects TRBV2 to TRBJ2-3; 12 positions match TRBD1. Trimming removed 6 bases from V and 2 bases from J; junction bases left unmatched: 3. The CDR3 is 15 residues long. In germline, CDR1 is SNHLY, CDR2 FYNNEI. As DNA, the CDR3 is TGTGCCAGCAGCCCGGGACAGGGGGCCACAGATACGCAGTATTTT. Translated: CASSPGQGATDTQYF.

With respect to this clone: This sample also contains other DNA sequences that code for the same CDR3. V usage is TRBV7-3 and J usage is TRBJ2-1; D might be TRBD2 (7 bases). CDR1 is SGHTA and CDR2 is FQGTGA in the germline V gene. Trimming left V 1 base short and J 2 bases short, with 9 bases between. The CDR3 sequence is 15 residues long. CDR3 sequence: CASSLSGGTYNEQFF. As DNA, the CDR3 is TGTGCCAGCAGCTTAAGCGGGGGCACCTACAATGAGCAGTTCTTC.

This CDR3 reads CASRVTGTSGGTDTQYF. The DNA of the CDR3 is TGCGCCAGCAGAGTTACCGGGACTAGCGGGGGAACAGATACGCAGTATTTT. The chain recombines TRBV5-1 with TRBJ2-3; 14 bases align to TRBD2. After removal of 5 bases from V and 3 bases from J, the junction contained 8 bases not matched to a gene. This CDR3 is built from 17 residues. CDR1 and CDR2 from the germline V gene are SGHRS and YFSETQ.

This clone was counted between two and nine times. This chain links TRBV5-1 with TRBJ1-3, with a tentative D call TRBD1 (5 bases). V was trimmed by 6 bases and J by 0 bases, leaving 10 bases between them. The CDR3 has 14 residues. Germline CDR1 SGHRS, CDR2 YFSETQ. The chain's CDR3 is CASTTGLSGNTIYF. The DNA for the CDR3 is TGCGCCAGCACCACGGGACTCTCTGGAAACACCATATATTTT.

This chain joins TRBV25-1 and TRBJ1-4; 8 nucleotides align to TRBD1. Germline CDR1 and CDR2: MGHDK and SYGVNS. J lost 3 bases, V lost 3 bases, and 9 bases had no gene match. The CDR3 has 17 residues. The chain's CDR3 is CASSDEGQVGSNEKLFF. In DNA, the CDR3 is TGTGCCAGCAGTGATGAGGGACAGGTTGGGTCTAATGAAAAACTGTTTTTT.

This sequence joins TRBV7-2 and TRBJ2-3, with D hard to call. With 2 bases removed from V and 0 bases from J, the gap between germline ends came to 3 bases. The CDR3 loop spans 13 amino acids. From germline, CDR1 is SGHTA and CDR2 FQGNSA. CDR3 sequence: CASSLYSTDTQYF. The CDR3, as DNA: TGTGCCAGCAGCTTATATAGCACAGATACGCAGTATTTT.

The V call is TRBV18, the J call TRBJ1-5; D is uncertain. V was cut by 2 bases and J by 3 bases, with 5 bases left in between. Germline V gene sequence: CDR1 KGHSH, CDR2 LQKENI. The CDR3 is made up of 13 amino acids. The CDR3 region is CASSPGYNQPQHF. CDR3 in DNA: TGTGCCAGCTCACCAGGGTACAATCAGCCCCAGCATTTT.

This CDR3 is CASPDPLRGHEQFF. CDR3 nucleotide sequence: TGTGCCAGCCCTGACCCCCTCCGAGGCCATGAGCAGTTCTTC. This chain links TRBV6-1 with TRBJ2-1, with unresolved D. Trimming removed 8 bases from V and 8 bases from J, with 19 bases in between. Germline values: CDR1 MNHNS, CDR2 SASEGT. This CDR3 spans 14 amino acids.